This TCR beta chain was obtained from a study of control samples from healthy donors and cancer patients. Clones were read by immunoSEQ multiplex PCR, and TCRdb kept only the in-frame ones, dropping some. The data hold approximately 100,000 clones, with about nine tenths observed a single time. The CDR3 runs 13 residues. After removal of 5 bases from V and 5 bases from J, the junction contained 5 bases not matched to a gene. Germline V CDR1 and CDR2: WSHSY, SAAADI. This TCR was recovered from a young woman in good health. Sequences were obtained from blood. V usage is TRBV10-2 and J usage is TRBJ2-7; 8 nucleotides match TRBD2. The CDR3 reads CASSMSGGHEQYF. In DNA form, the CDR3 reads TGCGCCAGCAGTATGTCGGGGGGGCACGAGCAGTACTTC.